The 4 T cell receptor beta chains presented below share a single source sample, sequenced in a study of blood T cells in healthy people across ages. Sample-barcoded 5' priming and a J-beta primer mix drove a second PCR of 7 to 11 cycles. TCRdb re-called the 5' RACE reads through MiXCR, storing one row per CDR3 protein. The table includes some 710,000 distinct CDR3 sequences, about 46% detected once. Sequenced input: blood. The receptors were gathered from a man older than 75 in good health.

The V call is TRBV7-2, the J call TRBJ2-1, with 7 bases aligning to TRBD2. Germline CDR1 is SGHTA and CDR2 is FQGNSA. Germline trimming cut 4 bases from V and 2 bases from J; bases unmatched to any gene: 5. This CDR3 has 15 residues. CDR3 in DNA: TGTGCCAGCAGCTGTTCTAGCGGAACCTACAATGAGCAGTTCTTC. Translating it yields CASSCSSGTYNEQFF.

The chain carries TRBV7-2 and TRBJ2-7; either TRBD1 or TRBD2 may supply D (5 bases each). The CDR3 consists of 14 residues. The germline V gene encodes CDR1 SGHTA and CDR2 FQGNSA. Trimming took off 5 bases at V and 6 bases at J, with 17 bases between the two ends. The CDR3 DNA reads TGTGCCAGCAGCACCATGGGACGCCGTTCCGAGCAGTACTTC. Its protein product is CASSTMGRRSEQYF.

The chain carries TRBV11-3 and TRBJ2-1; perhaps TRBD2 as D (6 bases). The length of the CDR3 is 18 residues. Germline CDR1 reads SGHNT; CDR2 reads YENEEA. V lost 5 bases, J lost 0 bases, and 20 bases lay in between. The CDR3 DNA sequence: TGTGCCAGCAGCCAGGGCAGCGGGCGTACGAGCTCCTACAATGAGCAGTTCTTC. Amino acids: CASSQGSGRTSSYNEQFF.

V usage is TRBV28 and J usage is TRBJ2-4, with a weak D call TRBD2 (6 bases). Germline CDR1 and CDR2: MDHEN and SYDVKM. Trimming pared 5 bases from V and 2 bases from J, leaving 13 bases between. The CDR3 runs 15 residues. CDR3 DNA sequence: TGTGCCAGCAGTCGACTAGAGAGGACCAAAAACATTCAGTACTTC. It translates to CASSRLERTKNIQYF. Looking up the rest from reference TRBV28 and TRBJ2-4 gives the full variable domain: DVKVTQSSRYLVKRTGEKVFLECVQDMDHENMFWYRQDPGLGLRLIYFSYDVKMKEKGDIPEGYSVSREKKERFSLILESASTNQTSMYLCASSRLERTKNIQYFGAGTRLSVL.